This T cell receptor beta chain was profiled in a study of cytomegalovirus exposure and HLA in healthy donors. Study-wide results and caveats: Previously analyzed data showed that most TCR beta V segments were productive at a frequency of about 87% or about 30%.

60 Vbeta and 13 Jbeta primers were used in PCR. TCRdb keeps only in-frame clones here, not all; method: immunoSEQ multiplex PCR. The sample has about 160,000 clones; roughly 80% are singletons. Concerning this clone itself: Antigen specificity is unknown.

This CDR3 spans 15 amino acids. Per the germline V gene, CDR1 is SNHLY and CDR2 is FYNNEI. J gave up 0 bases and V 7 bases, and 5 bases lay outside the gene matches. This receptor was taken from a male donor in good health and CMV-seropositive. The rearrangement links TRBV2 to TRBJ1-5, with 8 bases aligning to TRBD1. What was sequenced was PBMCs. The CDR3 nucleotides read TGTGCCAGCACCGGACAGGGTACTAGCAATCAGCCCCAGCATTTT. Translation gives CASTGQGTSNQPQHF.